The subject of this entry is one T cell receptor beta chain. CDR3 length equals 13 residues. Between the trimmed V and J ends, which lost 1 base and 5 bases, there was a span of 9 bases. Germline V gene lookup returns CDR1 SGHRS and CDR2 YFSETQ. Amplification targeted TCR beta CDR3 regions from RNA transcripts. First-round RT-PCR of the TCR CDR3 relied on the HTBI primer set. MiXCR was run by TCRdb on the multiplex PCR reads, yielding one entry per CDR3 protein. The table lists roughly 420,000 distinct CDR3 sequences, around 14% of them singletons. This sample stems from a study of T cells in Graves' hyperthyroidism and ophthalmopathy.

This sequence originates from a woman aged 18-29 years with Graves' hyperthyroidism. The chain recombines TRBV5-1 with TRBJ1-2; D ambiguous. Sequenced input: blood. CDR3 sequence (DNA): TGCGCCAGCAGCTTGACGGCAGAGTATGGCTACACCTTC. Its protein is CASSLTAEYGYTF. The full variable domain, with the rest looked up from reference TRBV5-1 and TRBJ1-2, is KAGVTQTPRYLIKTRGQQVTLSCSPISGHRSVSWYQQTPGQGLQFLFEYFSETQRNKGNFPGRFSGRQFSNSRSEMNVSTLELGDSALYLCASSLTAEYGYTFGSGTRLTVV.